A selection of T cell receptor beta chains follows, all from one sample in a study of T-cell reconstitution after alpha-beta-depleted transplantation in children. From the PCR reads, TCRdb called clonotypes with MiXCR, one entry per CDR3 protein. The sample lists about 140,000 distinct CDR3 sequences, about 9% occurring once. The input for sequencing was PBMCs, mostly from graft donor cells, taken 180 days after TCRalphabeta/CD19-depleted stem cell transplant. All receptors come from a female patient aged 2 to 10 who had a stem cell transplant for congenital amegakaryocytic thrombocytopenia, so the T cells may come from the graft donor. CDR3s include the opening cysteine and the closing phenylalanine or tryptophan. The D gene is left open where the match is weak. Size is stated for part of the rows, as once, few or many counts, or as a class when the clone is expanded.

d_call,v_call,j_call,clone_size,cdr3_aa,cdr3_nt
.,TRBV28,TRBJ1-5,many,CAASLGGNSNQPQHF,TGTGCCGCCTCTTTGGGTGGCAATAGCAATCAGCCCCAGCATTTT
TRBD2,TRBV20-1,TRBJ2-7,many,CSAKETSGRFSYEQYF,TGCAGTGCCAAGGAGACTAGCGGACGGTTCTCCTACGAGCAGTACTTC
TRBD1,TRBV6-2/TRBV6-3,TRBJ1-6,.,CASSNDRGPNSPLHF,TGTGCCAGCAGCAATGACAGGGGTCCTAATTCACCCCTCCACTTT
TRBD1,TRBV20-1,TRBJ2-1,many,CSADRGVEQFF,TGCAGTGCTGACAGGGGGGTTGAGCAGTTCTTC
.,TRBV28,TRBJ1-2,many,CASSRGWGILYYGYTF,TGTGCCAGCAGCCGAGGATGGGGGATACTCTACTATGGCTACACCTTC
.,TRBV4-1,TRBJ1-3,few,CASSQASNRDSGNTIYF,TGCGCCAGCAGCCAAGCCTCGAACAGAGACTCTGGAAACACCATATATTTT
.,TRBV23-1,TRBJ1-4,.,CASRFAGHPCRLFF,TGCGCCAGCAGGTTTGCGGGACACCCCTGTCGACTGTTTTTT
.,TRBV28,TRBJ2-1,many,CASSLAGFAGEQFF,TGTGCCAGCAGTTTAGCGGGATTTGCTGGTGAGCAGTTCTTC
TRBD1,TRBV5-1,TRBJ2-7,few,CASSPQGAGIFEQYF,TGCGCCAGCAGCCCCCAGGGGGCTGGTATATTCGAGCAGTACTTC
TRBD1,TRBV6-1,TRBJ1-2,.,CASRRDRGYYGYTF,TGTGCCAGCAGGCGTGACAGGGGGTATTATGGCTACACCTTC
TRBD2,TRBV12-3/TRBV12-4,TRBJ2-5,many,CASSFDFGTSGWATQYF,TGTGCCAGCAGTTTTGATTTCGGGACTAGCGGATGGGCGACCCAGTACTTC
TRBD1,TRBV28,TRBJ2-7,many,CASSFDRVRYEQYF,TGTGCCAGCAGTTTTGACAGGGTTCGGTACGAGCAGTACTTC
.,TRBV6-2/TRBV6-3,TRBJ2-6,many,CASSSGYAAHPGVSISGANVLTF,TGTGCCAGCAGTTCTGGATATGCCGCCCATCCAGGGGTTTCAATTTCTGGGGCCAACGTCCTGACTTTC
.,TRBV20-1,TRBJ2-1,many,CSARARSGRYNEQFF,TGCAGTGCTAGAGCAAGGTCGGGACGGTACAATGAGCAGTTCTTC
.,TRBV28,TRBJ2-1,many,CASSQTGSAYNEQFF,TGTGCCAGCAGTCAAACAGGGAGCGCCTACAATGAGCAGTTCTTC
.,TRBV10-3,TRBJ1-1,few,CAISESAALNTEAFF,TGTGCCATCAGTGAGTCGGCTGCCCTGAACACTGAAGCTTTCTTT
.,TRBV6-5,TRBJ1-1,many,CASSSTLGGANTEAFF,TGTGCCAGCAGTTCTACCCTCGGGGGGGCGAACACTGAAGCTTTCTTT
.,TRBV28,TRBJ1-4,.,CASSFFSTNEKLFF,TGTGCCAGCAGTTTTTTCTCAACTAATGAAAAACTGTTTTTT
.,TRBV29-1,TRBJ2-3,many,CSTEEGGTDTQYF,TGCAGCACCGAGGAGGGGGGCACAGATACGCAGTATTTT
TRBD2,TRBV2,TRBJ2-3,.,CASRGTRGTDTQYF,TGTGCCAGCAGGGGGACTAGGGGCACAGATACGCAGTATTTT
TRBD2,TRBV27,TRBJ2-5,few,CASSPQWSSGLDQETQYF,TGTGCCAGCAGTCCCCAGTGGTCTAGCGGGCTAGACCAAGAGACCCAGTACTTC
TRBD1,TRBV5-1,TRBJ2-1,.,CASSQQGVRTYNEQFF,TGCGCCAGCTCGCAGCAGGGGGTGCGTACTTACAATGAGCAGTTCTTC
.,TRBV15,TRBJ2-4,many,CATSRDRSPGRLNIQYF,TGTGCCACCAGCAGAGATCGGTCTCCCGGACGACTAAACATTCAGTACTTC
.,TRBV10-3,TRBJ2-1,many,CAISAPGSNEQFF,TGTGCCATCAGTGCCCCCGGAAGCAATGAGCAGTTCTTC
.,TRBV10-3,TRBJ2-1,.,CAISGIPGEQFF,TGTGCCATCAGTGGGATCCCGGGTGAGCAGTTCTTC
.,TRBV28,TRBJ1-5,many,CASSSYPSAGLWPQHF,TGTGCCAGCAGTTCCTATCCCTCGGCAGGCCTTTGGCCCCAGCATTTT
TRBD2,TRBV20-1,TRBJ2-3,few,CSASVQRAGATDTQYF,TGCAGTGCTTCCGTACAGAGAGCGGGAGCCACAGATACGCAGTATTTT
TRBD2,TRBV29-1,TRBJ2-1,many,CSVPGLAYNEQFF,TGCAGCGTTCCGGGACTAGCATACAATGAGCAGTTCTTC
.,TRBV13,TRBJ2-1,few,CASSLGAVPGVFYNEQFF,TGTGCCAGCAGCTTAGGGGCGGTCCCTGGGGTTTTCTACAATGAGCAGTTCTTC
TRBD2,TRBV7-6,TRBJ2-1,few,CASSSQASGGAAYNEQFF,TGTGCCAGCAGCTCCCAAGCTAGCGGGGGGGCAGCCTACAATGAGCAGTTCTTC
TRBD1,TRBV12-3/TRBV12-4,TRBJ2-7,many,CASMTGTGSYEQYF,TGTGCCAGCATGACCGGGACAGGGAGCTACGAGCAGTACTTC
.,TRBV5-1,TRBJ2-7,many,CASSLRTGPREQYF,TGCGCCAGCAGCTTACGGACCGGACCCCGGGAGCAGTACTTC
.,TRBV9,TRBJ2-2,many,CASRSRRTAGELFF,TGTGCCAGCAGATCCCGAAGGACAGCCGGGGAGCTGTTTTTT